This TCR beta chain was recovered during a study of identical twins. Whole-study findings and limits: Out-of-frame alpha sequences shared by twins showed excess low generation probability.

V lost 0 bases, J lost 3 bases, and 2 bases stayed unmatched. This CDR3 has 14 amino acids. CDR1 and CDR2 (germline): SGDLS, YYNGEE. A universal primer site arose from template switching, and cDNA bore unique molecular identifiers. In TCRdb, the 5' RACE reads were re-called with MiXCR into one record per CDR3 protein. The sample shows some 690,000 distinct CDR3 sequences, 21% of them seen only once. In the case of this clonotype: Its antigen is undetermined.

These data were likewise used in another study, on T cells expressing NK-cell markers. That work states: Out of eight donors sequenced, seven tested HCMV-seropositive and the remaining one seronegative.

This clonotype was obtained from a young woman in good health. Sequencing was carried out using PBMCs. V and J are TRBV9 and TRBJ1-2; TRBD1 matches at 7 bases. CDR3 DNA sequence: TGTGCCAGCAGCGTAGACAGGGGTTACTATGGCTACACCTTC. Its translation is CASSVDRGYYGYTF.